This T cell receptor (beta chain) was found in a study of blood T cells in healthy people across ages. Notes on the study in general: The study found TCR beta diversity correlated strongly with naive T cell percentage. Age advanced and TCR beta diversity per million T cells fell, roughly linearly.

The second PCR ran about 6 to 11 cycles with a sample-barcoded 5' primer and J-beta primers. TCRdb processed the 5' RACE reads anew with MiXCR; each CDR3 protein has one entry. The profile shows 550,000 to 800,000 distinct CDR3 sequences, roughly 32% of them singletons. This clonotype was recorded a few times. Antigen: not known. Trimming took 5 bases from V and 12 from J; bases not matched to a gene: 7. CDR1 and CDR2 from the germline V gene are LGHDT and YNNKEL (reference sequence). The CDR3 totals 12 residues. The sample consisted of blood. This clonotype originated in a woman over 75 in good health. The chain is built from TRBV3-1 and TRBJ1-5, with 7 bases lining up with TRBD1. CDR3 coding DNA: TGTGCCAGCAGCGGACCGGACAGGCTCCAGCATTTT. Translation gives CASSGPDRLQHF.